These 14 T cell receptor beta chains were sequenced from one sample in a study of cytomegalovirus exposure and HLA in healthy donors (dated by TCRdb to 2016 to 2017). The library was made by the immunoSEQ multiplex PCR assay. A mixture of 60 forward primers for TCR Vbeta segments and 13 reverse primers for TCR Jbeta segments was used in the multiplex PCR. As stored in TCRdb, this immuneACCESS dataset retains in-frame rearrangements with V and J assigned. A fraction of the clones does not appear; measured against another copy, unresolved V genes explain less than half of the discrepancy, and the remainder lacks a known reason. The sample includes about 150,000 clones, with around 82% observed a single time. The ten largest clones capture 0.35% to 0.45% of the sample. The specimen was PBMCs. The receptor set was obtained from a boy aged 2 to 10 in good health and CMV-seronegative.

The chain recombines TRBV9 with TRBJ2-5; TRBD2 aligns across 13 bases. This CDR3 is 15 amino acids long. CDR1 is SGDLS, CDR2 YYNGEE, per germline. J gave up 4 bases and V 3 bases, and 3 bases lay outside the gene matches. This CDR3 reads CASSALAGGGETQYF. The CDR3 DNA is TGTGCCAGCAGCGCACTAGCGGGAGGGGGAGAGACCCAGTACTTC.

The J gene is TRBJ2-1, the V gene TRBV7-6; possibly TRBD1 for D (5 bases). The CDR3 length is 14 residues. Germline loops: CDR1 SGHVS, CDR2 FNYEAQ. V was pared by 4 bases and J by 9 bases, with 16 bases between. The CDR3 region is CASSSRTQGSEQFF. DNA for the CDR3: TGTGCCAGCAGCTCGAGAACCCAGGGTTCTGAGCAGTTCTTC.

The chain is built from TRBV5-1 and TRBJ2-7, with unresolved D. Germline assignment: CDR1 SGHRS and CDR2 YFSETQ. CDR3 length equals 14 residues. Trimming took off 6 bases at V and 0 bases at J, with 13 bases between the two ends. In DNA, the CDR3 is TGCGCCAGCACCGACCGAAGGAGCTCCTACGAGCAGTACTTC. Protein sequence: CASTDRRSSYEQYF.

The rearrangement uses TRBV6-1 and TRBJ2-3, with D unresolved. The CDR3 is 14 residues long. Trimming left V 9 bases short and J 2 bases short, with 15 bases between. Germline CDR1 MNHNS, CDR2 SASEGT. The CDR3 sequence is CASLSGRTTDTQYF. The CDR3 region has the DNA TGTGCCAGTCTTTCAGGCCGCACCACAGATACGCAGTATTTT.

The genes are TRBV6-1 and TRBJ2-5, with 12 bases aligning to TRBD2. Per the germline V gene, CDR1 is MNHNS and CDR2 is SASEGT. This CDR3 is built from 15 residues. V dropped 4 bases and J dropped 2; count of bases not matched to a gene: 2. DNA of the CDR3: TGTGCCAGCAGTGCGACTAGCGGGGGACAAGAGACCCAGTACTTC. Translating gives CASSATSGGQETQYF.

The chain uses TRBV28 and TRBJ2-7; D call uncertain. Germline-derived CDR1 and CDR2 are MDHEN and SYDVKM. V was clipped by 3 bases and J by 5 bases, with 11 bases between them. The CDR3 loop spans 13 amino acids. The CDR3, as DNA: TGTGCCAGCAGTTTCCACAAGAACCACGAGCAGTACTTC. This encodes CASSFHKNHEQYF.

The V and J genes are TRBV30 and TRBJ1-3; D is unclear. Trimming took 2 bases from V and 0 from J, leaving 20 bases between them. Germline V lookup: CDR1 GTSNPN, CDR2 SVGIG (reference sequence). The CDR3 totals 18 residues. The CDR3 reads CAWSYGWRSGGSGNTIYF. CDR3 nucleotides: TGTGCCTGGAGTTACGGGTGGAGGTCCGGAGGCTCTGGAAACACCATATATTTT.

The J gene is TRBJ1-4, the V gene TRBV18; 9 bases line up with TRBD1. V shed 6 bases and J 6 bases; nucleotides not matched to a gene: 5. The length of the CDR3 is 14 residues. Germline V CDR1 and CDR2: KGHSH, LQKENI. CDR3 sequence (DNA): TGTGCCAGCTCCCAGGGACAGGGTGATGAAAAACTGTTTTTT. Amino acid sequence: CASSQGQGDEKLFF.

CDR3: CASNRVQTSLNTEAFF. CDR3 DNA: TGTGCCAGCAACCGTGTCCAGACAAGCTTGAACACTGAAGCTTTCTTT. The V and J genes are TRBV27 and TRBJ1-1; the D is unclear. Trimming shortened V by 7 bases and J by 0 bases, and 18 bases separated the two germline ends. This CDR3 is 16 amino acids long. CDR1 is MNHEY and CDR2 is SMNVEV in the germline V gene (reference sequence).

This chain joins TRBV15 and TRBJ1-1, with D hard to call. The CDR3 totals 13 residues. The germline V and J ends were trimmed by 8 bases and 0 bases, with 10 bases remaining between them. In germline, CDR1 is LNHNV, CDR2 YYDKDF (reference sequence). CDR3: CATSIDMNTEAFF. CDR3 coding DNA: TGTGCCACCTCCATAGATATGAACACTGAAGCTTTCTTT. Complete variable domain (other parts from reference TRBV15 and TRBJ1-1): DAMVIQNPRYQVTQFGKPVTLSCSQTLNHNVMYWYQQKSSQAPKLLFHYYDKDFNNEADTPDNFQSRRPNTSFCFLDIRSPGLGDTAMYLCATSIDMNTEAFFGQGTRLTVV.

The J gene is TRBJ2-1, the V gene TRBV6-6; D is ambiguous. There are 15 residues in the CDR3. Germline V gene lookup returns CDR1 MNHNY and CDR2 SVGAGI (reference sequence). The germline V and J ends were trimmed by 0 bases and 10 bases, with 16 bases remaining between them. The CDR3 DNA is TGTGCCAGCAGTTACTCCATTAGTTCGACATCAGAGCAGTTCTTC. Its translation: CASSYSISSTSEQFF.

The chain recombines TRBV7-8 with TRBJ2-7, with 8 bases lining up with TRBD2. Germline assignment: CDR1 SGHVS and CDR2 FQNEAQ. CDR3 length: 15 amino acids. With 5 bases clipped from V and 0 bases from J, the junction kept 6 bases outside the gene matches. CDR3 DNA sequence: TGTGCCAGCAGCCCCGGACTAGCCTCCTCCTACGAGCAGTACTTC. Protein sequence: CASSPGLASSYEQYF.

The V call is TRBV29-1, the J call TRBJ1-1, with no clear D. CDR1 is SQVTM and CDR2 is ANQGSEA in the germline V gene. Trimming took 4 bases from V and 4 from J, leaving 13 bases between them. The CDR3 length is 13 residues. DNA of the CDR3: TGCAGCGTTGTCATGCAGTGGGCCACTGAAGCTTTCTTT. Its protein is CSVVMQWATEAFF.

This chain joins TRBV6-5 and TRBJ2-7; possibly TRBD2 for D (5 bases). In germline, CDR1 is MNHEY, CDR2 SVGAGI. V shed 6 bases and J shed 0 bases, with 12 bases lying between them. The CDR3 runs 14 residues. CDR3: CASSRQRYSYEQYF. CDR3 sequence (DNA): TGTGCCAGCAGCCGCCAGCGGTACTCCTACGAGCAGTACTTC.